Sequencing of this T cell receptor (beta chain) was carried out in a study of T cell responses to AZD1222 COVID-19 vaccine. Study results and limitations: Donors were largely white British and mainly female; clonal diversity was possibly underestimated. Every sample of the repertoires postdated the peak T cell response.

Measured with immunoSEQ multiplex PCR; TCRdb has only the in-frame clones, and not every one. The sample has approximately 81,000 clones, around 90% seen once; the top ten hold 3.5% to 5%. Details on this clone: Its antigen is undetermined.

The germline V and J ends were trimmed by 2 bases and 3 bases, with 7 bases remaining between them. Germline V gives CDR1 MNHEY, CDR2 SVGAGI. The CDR3 totals 13 residues. This TCR derives from an adult in good health. This material consisted of peripheral blood, taken on day 0 of MenACWY control vaccination. This chain uses TRBV6-5 with TRBJ1-2, with no clear D. The CDR3 reads CASSYGRDYGYTF. The CDR3, as DNA: TGTGCCAGCAGTTACGGGCGCGACTATGGCTACACCTTC.